This T cell receptor (beta chain) was sequenced during a study of T cell repertoires in cytomegalovirus infection. TCRdb called the reads again in MiXCR, with one record for every CDR3 protein. The sample carries about 740,000 distinct CDR3 sequences, 35% to 45% recorded once. The V end lost 5 bases, the J end lost 6 bases, and 23 bases lay between the germline ends. CDR3 length: 17 amino acids. On this clonotype itself: The antigen remains unidentified.

Study-wide points: Predominance within the ex vivo response was attributable to HLA-C-restricted CMV-specific TCR beta clonotypes.

The chain has TRBV12-3 or TRBV12-4 and TRBJ2-1, with D maybe TRBD2 (7 bases). The source of this sequence is a human donor in good health (CMV status not recorded). Some clones in this sample may be carry-over from other donors' samples. Sequencing used PBMCs. CDR3 loop: CASSTSLWGGAGNEQFF. CDR3 nucleotide sequence: TGTGCCAGCAGTACCTCCTTATGGGGGGGCGCGGGCAATGAGCAGTTCTTC.